This paragraph covers one TCR beta chain sequence. Its antigen is as yet unknown. The PCR had 60 Vbeta and 13 Jbeta primers. Assay: immunoSEQ multiplex PCR; the TCRdb copy retains only in-frame clones and omits some. The data contain hundreds of thousands of clones, 75% to 85% of them singletons. Germline V gene sequence: CDR1 LGHNA, CDR2 YSLEER. This CDR3 has 14 amino acids. The V end lost 4 bases, the J end lost 2 bases, and 12 bases lay between the germline ends. The sample comes from a study of cytomegalovirus exposure and HLA in healthy donors. On the study more broadly: Falling in the Caucasian-associated ancestry cluster were less than 85% of under 450 genotyped donors. Study-wide results and limits: According to reports, the classifier identified cytomegalovirus status with high specificity and sensitivity.

The origin of this receptor is a woman aged 60-75 years in good health and CMV-seropositive. What was sequenced was PBMCs. The chain is built from TRBV4-3 and TRBJ2-7; maybe TRBD1 (6 bases). The CDR3 nucleotides read TGCGCCAGCAGCCTATTACAGGGACCCTACGAGCAGTACTTC. Its protein is CASSLLQGPYEQYF.